The rows below give T cell receptor beta chains drawn from one sample of a study of OX40 agonist ivuxolimab in advanced cancers. Clones were sequenced by immunoSEQ multiplex PCR, and TCRdb holds only the in-frame ones, with some missing. The sample holds about 73,000 clones, roughly nine tenths seen once. The sequencing used CD4+ or CD8+ T cells sorted from blood, collected in a trial of the OX40 agonist ivuxolimab. The receptors shown here come from an adult with an advanced solid tumor such as melanoma, head and neck, liver or kidney cancer. CDR3s include the opening cysteine and the closing phenylalanine or tryptophan. Fields, in order: CDR3 protein, CDR3 DNA, D gene, V gene, J gene, clone size. D genes are given only for firm matches. Rows may omit the clone size; those that give it use once, few, many or a size class.

CSVARDGQGYGYTF	TGCAGCGTTGCAAGGGACGGCCAAGGGTATGGCTACACCTTC	-	TRBV29-1	TRBJ1-2	-
CASSPAHGSGPYNEQFF	TGTGCCAGCAGCCCGGCACACGGTTCGGGACCCTACAATGAGCAGTTCTTC	-	TRBV14	TRBJ2-1	-
CAWSGVGMNTEAFF	TGTGCCTGGAGTGGGGTAGGGATGAACACTGAAGCTTTCTTT	-	TRBV30	TRBJ1-1	-
CASSSARQGAGNQPQHF	TGTGCCAGCAGTTCAGCAAGACAGGGGGCTGGCAATCAGCCCCAGCATTTT	TRBD1	TRBV27	TRBJ1-5	-
CASSRGLVGTGELFF	TGTGCCAGTAGTCGGGGACTAGTGGGGACCGGGGAGCTGTTTTTT	TRBD2	TRBV19	TRBJ2-2	-
CASSLGGTVNTEAFF	TGTGCCAGCAGCTTAGGAGGAACAGTGAACACTGAAGCTTTCTTT	-	TRBV7-9	TRBJ1-1	-
CASRDTGQGRYGYTF	TGTGCCAGCAGGGATACGGGACAGGGAAGGTATGGCTACACCTTC	TRBD1	TRBV2	TRBJ1-2	-
CASKMTGGNTEAFF	TGTGCCAGCAAGATGACAGGGGGGAACACTGAAGCTTTCTTT	TRBD1	TRBV6-4	TRBJ1-1	-
CASSDGGRGAGQPQHF	TGTGCCAGTAGCGACGGTGGTCGGGGGGCCGGTCAGCCCCAGCATTTT	-	TRBV19	TRBJ1-5	-
CASSLQGMGNQPQHF	TGTGCCAGCAGCTTACAGGGGATGGGCAATCAGCCCCAGCATTTT	-	TRBV7-2	TRBJ1-5	-
CASSVAGVDNEQFF	TGCGCCAGCAGTGTCGCGGGAGTGGACAATGAGCAGTTCTTC	TRBD2	TRBV10-2	TRBJ2-1	-
CAGTSGSVEETQYF	TGTGCCGGGACTAGCGGGAGTGTGGAGGAGACCCAGTACTTC	TRBD2	TRBV6-1	TRBJ2-5	-
CASSLELEPPYNEQFF	TGTGCCAGCAGCTTGGAACTAGAGCCCCCTTACAATGAGCAGTTCTTC	-	TRBV11-2	TRBJ2-1	-
CASSRPGLRVTGELFF	TGTGCCAGCAGTCGTCCGGGACTGAGAGTCACCGGGGAGCTGTTTTTT	-	TRBV14	TRBJ2-2	-
CASSLGGNYGYTF	TGTGCCAGCAGCTTAGGGGGGAACTATGGCTACACCTTC	-	TRBV7-2	TRBJ1-2	-
CASSETGQGVYEQFF	TGTGCCAGCAGTGAAACGGGACAGGGCGTCTATGAGCAGTTCTTC	TRBD1	TRBV25-1	TRBJ2-1	-
CASSDEGPSYEQYF	TGTGCCAGCAGTGATGAGGGGCCGTCCTACGAGCAGTACTTC	-	TRBV6-1	TRBJ2-7	few
CASSRLAGGFTGELFF	TGCGCCAGCAGCAGACTAGCGGGAGGGTTCACCGGGGAGCTGTTTTTT	TRBD2	TRBV5-1	TRBJ2-2	-
CASSAQGLLFQPQHF	TGTGCCAGTAGTGCACAGGGACTTCTCTTTCAGCCCCAGCATTTT	-	TRBV19	TRBJ1-5	-
CASSKQGVGDNEQFF	TGTGCCAGCAGCAAACAGGGGGTGGGGGACAATGAGCAGTTCTTC	TRBD1	TRBV11-3	TRBJ2-1	-
CASSEEKAGELFF	TGTGCCAGCAGTGAAGAGAAGGCCGGGGAGCTGTTTTTT	-	TRBV6-1	TRBJ2-2	few
CASSITVRGELFF	TGTGCCAGTAGTATAACAGTTCGGGGGGAGCTGTTTTTT	-	TRBV19	TRBJ2-2	-
CASSPPFVGRTGGGYTF	TGTGCCAGCTCACCACCGTTTGTCGGGAGGACGGGTGGCGGCTACACCTTC	-	TRBV18	TRBJ1-2	-
CANTQGPGNTIYF	TGTGCCAACACTCAGGGACCTGGAAACACCATATATTTT	-	TRBV2	TRBJ1-3	-
CASSLGSGSSTDTQYF	TGTGCCAGCAGCTTAGGTTCCGGGTCTAGCACAGATACGCAGTATTTT	-	TRBV11-2	TRBJ2-3	-
CASSSWQGAYEQYF	TGTGCCAGCAGTTCCTGGCAGGGGGCCTACGAGCAGTACTTC	TRBD1	TRBV6-5	TRBJ2-7	-
CASSLRQTDTQYF	TGTGCCAGCAGTCTCCGACAGACAGATACGCAGTATTTT	-	TRBV27	TRBJ2-3	-
CASSESGTGINYGYTF	TGTGCCAGCAGTGAGTCGGGGACAGGGATTAACTATGGCTACACCTTC	TRBD1	TRBV6-1	TRBJ1-2	-
CAIKRDSYNEQFF	TGTGCCATCAAGCGGGACTCCTACAATGAGCAGTTCTTC	TRBD2	TRBV10-3	TRBJ2-1	few
CAWSVGVGQGDYEQYF	TGTGCCTGGAGTGTAGGGGTCGGGCAGGGGGACTACGAGCAGTACTTC	TRBD1	TRBV30	TRBJ2-7	-
CASSLPGAPYEQYF	TGCGCCAGCAGCTTGCCTGGGGCCCCCTACGAGCAGTACTTC	-	TRBV5-1	TRBJ2-7	-
CASSSTTGQAGGFF	TGTGCCAGCAGCTCGACCACTGGACAGGCGGGCGGTTTCTTT	TRBD1	TRBV11-3	TRBJ1-1	-
CASSSGREGPPRGEQFF	TGCGCCAGCAGCTCTGGCCGGGAGGGCCCACCTAGGGGTGAGCAGTTCTTC	TRBD2	TRBV5-1	TRBJ2-1	once
CASSQGHPNTGELFF	TGTGCCAGCAGCCAGGGACACCCGAACACCGGGGAGCTGTTTTTT	-	TRBV11-3	TRBJ2-2	-
CASSYSEGWGYGYTF	TGTGCCAGCAGTTACTCAGAAGGGTGGGGCTATGGCTACACCTTC	-	TRBV6-6	TRBJ1-2	-
CASSQGQGAWTKNIQYF	TGTGCCAGTAGTCAAGGACAGGGGGCCTGGACCAAAAACATTCAGTACTTC	TRBD1	TRBV19	TRBJ2-4	-
CASSPGQWSTDTQYF	TGTGCCAGCAGCCCGGGACAGTGGTCCACAGATACGCAGTATTTT	TRBD1	TRBV27	TRBJ2-3	-
CASSPGSSGNEQFF	TGTGCCAGTAGTCCAGGTAGTAGCGGCAATGAGCAGTTCTTC	-	TRBV19	TRBJ2-1	medium-sized
CASSVDFGRGQNTGELFF	TGTGCCAGCAGCGTAGATTTTGGGAGGGGACAGAACACCGGGGAGCTGTTTTTT	-	TRBV9	TRBJ2-2	-
CSVVVLAAQSYNEQFF	TGCAGCGTTGTTGTTCTAGCAGCACAATCCTACAATGAGCAGTTCTTC	-	TRBV29-1	TRBJ2-1	-
CASREGLAGVFNEQFF	TGTGCCAGCAGAGAAGGACTAGCGGGAGTCTTTAATGAGCAGTTCTTC	TRBD2	TRBV2	TRBJ2-1	-